This T cell receptor (beta chain) was recorded in a study of metastatic and nonmetastatic thyroid tumors. Study context: Malignant thyroid and benign thyroid patients provided blood and tumor or nodule tissue whose repertoires were compared.

Per the authors' pipeline: What underpinned the distant-metastasis classifier for papillary thyroid cancer was the set of CDR3 differences across clinicopathological groups. TCRdb redid the clone calls on the PCR reads using MiXCR. The V and J calls follow TCRdb's processing rather than the paper's. Of roughly 98,000 clones listed, more than 12% are singletons. V lost 6 bases and J lost 4, with 13 bases in between. This CDR3 region has 13 residues. CDR1 and CDR2 (germline): LNHDA, SQIVND (reference sequence). Each patient came to thyroid surgery without any prior treatment (of any kind). Regarding the study as a whole: Significantly higher TCR beta diversity was reportedly seen in malignant thyroid tumors than benign nodules, in blood and tumor.

In its sample, this clone was seen many times. Its antigen is still unknown. The receptor's source is a female donor with papillary thyroid cancer or a benign thyroid nodule (not recorded which). Some clones in this sample may be carry-over from other donors' samples. The genes are TRBV19 and TRBJ2-7; no definite D call. Sequencing input: blood. CDR3 nucleotides: TGTGCCAGTAGGGACCCCGAGAATTACGAGCAGTACTTC. Its protein product is CASRDPENYEQYF.